This T cell receptor beta chain was captured in a study of cytomegalovirus exposure and HLA in healthy donors. Study summary: The Caucasian-associated ancestry cluster contained about 80% of the roughly 400 genotyped donors.

This PCR relied on a set of 60 Vbeta primers and 13 Jbeta primers. Sequencing was performed with immunoSEQ multiplex PCR; in TCRdb, only in-frame clones are kept and a portion is missing. The sample has hundreds of thousands of clones, around 73% seen once. Germline V gives CDR1 SGHNT, CDR2 YYREEE (reference sequence). There are 14 residues in the CDR3. Trimming took 10 bases from V and 10 from J; bases not matched to a gene: 16. At least ten counts were recorded for this clone. Source material: PBMCs. The chain has TRBV5-4 and TRBJ2-1, with 8 positions matching TRBD2. The sequence derives from a male donor in good health and CMV-seronegative. Here the CDR3 DNA reads TGTGCCCGCCCAACAACGCGGGAGGCCTTGGAGCAGTTCTTC. Translated, it gives CARPTTREALEQFF. The full variable domain, completed using reference TRBV5-4 and TRBJ2-1, is ETGVTQSPTHLIKTRGQQVTLRCSSQSGHNTVSWYQQALGQGPQFIFQYYREEENGRGNFPPRFSGLQFPNYSSELNVNALELDDSALYLCARPTTREALEQFFGPGTRLTVL.